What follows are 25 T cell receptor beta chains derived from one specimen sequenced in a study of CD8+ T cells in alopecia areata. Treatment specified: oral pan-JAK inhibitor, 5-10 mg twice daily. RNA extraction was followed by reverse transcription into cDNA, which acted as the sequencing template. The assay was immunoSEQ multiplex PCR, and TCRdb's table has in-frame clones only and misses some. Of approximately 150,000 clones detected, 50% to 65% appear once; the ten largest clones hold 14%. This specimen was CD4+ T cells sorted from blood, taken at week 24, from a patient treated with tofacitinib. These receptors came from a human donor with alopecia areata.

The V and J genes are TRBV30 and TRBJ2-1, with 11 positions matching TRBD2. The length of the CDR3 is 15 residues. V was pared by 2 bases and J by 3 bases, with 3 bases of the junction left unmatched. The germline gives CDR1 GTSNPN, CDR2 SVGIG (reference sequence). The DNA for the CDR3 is TGTGCCTGGAGTACCCTAGCGGGGGGCTACAATGAGCAGTTCTTC. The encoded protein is CAWSTLAGGYNEQFF.

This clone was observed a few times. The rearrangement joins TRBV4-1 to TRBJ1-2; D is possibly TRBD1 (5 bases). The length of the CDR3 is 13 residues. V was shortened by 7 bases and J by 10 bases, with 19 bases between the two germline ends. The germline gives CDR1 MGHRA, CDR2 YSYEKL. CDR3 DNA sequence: TGCGCCAGCACCGGGCCAGGGACGCTCGACTACACCTTC. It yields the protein CASTGPGTLDYTF.

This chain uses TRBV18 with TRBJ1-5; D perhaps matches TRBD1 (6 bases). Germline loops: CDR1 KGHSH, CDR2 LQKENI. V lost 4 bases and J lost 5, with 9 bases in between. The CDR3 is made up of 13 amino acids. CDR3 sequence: CASSRHRDQPQHF. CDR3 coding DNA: TGTGCCAGCTCACGGCACAGGGATCAGCCCCAGCATTTT.

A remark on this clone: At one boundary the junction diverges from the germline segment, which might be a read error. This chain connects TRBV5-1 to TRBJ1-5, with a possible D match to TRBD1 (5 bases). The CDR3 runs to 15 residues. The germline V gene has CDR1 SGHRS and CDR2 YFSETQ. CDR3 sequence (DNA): TGTGCCAGCAGCTTGGCCGGACGGGGGGATCAGCCCCAGCATTTT. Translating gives CASSLAGRGDQPQHF. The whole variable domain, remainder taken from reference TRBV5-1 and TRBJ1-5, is KAGVTQTPRYLIKTRGQQVTLSCSPISGHRSVSWYQQTPGQGLQFLFEYFSETQRNKGNFPGRFSGRQFSNSRSEMNVSTLELGDSALYLCASSLAGRGDQPQHFGDGTRLSIL.

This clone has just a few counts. CDR3 nucleotides: TGTGCCAGCCTAGGACAGGACTTAGGGGGCTACACCTTC. Protein: CASLGQDLGGYTF. The chain carries TRBV6-6 and TRBJ1-2, with 7 positions matching TRBD1. The V gene's germline CDR1 is MNHNY and CDR2 SVGAGI (reference sequence). V was clipped by 8 bases and J by 8 bases; unmatched bases: 11. The CDR3 length is 13 residues.

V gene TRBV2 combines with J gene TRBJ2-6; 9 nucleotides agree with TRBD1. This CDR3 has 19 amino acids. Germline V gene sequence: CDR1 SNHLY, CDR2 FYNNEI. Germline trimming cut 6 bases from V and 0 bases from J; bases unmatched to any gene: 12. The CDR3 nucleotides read TGTGCCAGCAGCACGCCCGTGGGACAGGGTGGCTCTGGGGCCAACGTCCTGACTTTC. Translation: CASSTPVGQGGSGANVLTF.

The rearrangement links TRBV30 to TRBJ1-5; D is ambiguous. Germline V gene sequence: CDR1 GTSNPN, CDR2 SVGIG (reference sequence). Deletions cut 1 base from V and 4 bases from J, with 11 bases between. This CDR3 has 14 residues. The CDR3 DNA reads TGTGCCTGGAGTGGTCCAGTATCAAATCAGCCCCAGCATTTT. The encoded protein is CAWSGPVSNQPQHF.

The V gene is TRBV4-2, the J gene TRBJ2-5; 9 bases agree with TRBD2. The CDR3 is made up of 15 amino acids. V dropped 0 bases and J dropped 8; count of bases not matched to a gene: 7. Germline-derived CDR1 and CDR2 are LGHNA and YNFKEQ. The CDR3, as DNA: TGTGCCAGCAGCCAAGATTTCGAGCGGGGGGCTACCCAGTACTTC. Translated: CASSQDFERGATQYF.

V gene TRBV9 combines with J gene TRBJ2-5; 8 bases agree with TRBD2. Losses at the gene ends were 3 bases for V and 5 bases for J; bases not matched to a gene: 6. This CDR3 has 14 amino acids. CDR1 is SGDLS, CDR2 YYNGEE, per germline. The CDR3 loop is CASSETGGRETQYF. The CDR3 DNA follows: TGTGCCAGCAGCGAGACGGGGGGGCGGGAGACCCAGTACTTC.

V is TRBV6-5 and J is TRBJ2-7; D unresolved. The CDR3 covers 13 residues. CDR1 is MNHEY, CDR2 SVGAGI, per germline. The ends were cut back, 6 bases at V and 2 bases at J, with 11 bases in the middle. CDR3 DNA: TGTGCCAGCAGGCGCCAAGCCGCCTACGAGCAGTACTTC. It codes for CASRRQAAYEQYF.

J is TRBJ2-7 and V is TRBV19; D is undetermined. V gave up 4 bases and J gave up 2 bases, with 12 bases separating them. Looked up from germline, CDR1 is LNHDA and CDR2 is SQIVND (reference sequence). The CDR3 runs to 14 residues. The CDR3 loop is CASSTGARTYEQYF. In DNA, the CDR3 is TGTGCCAGTAGTACGGGCGCGAGAACCTACGAGCAGTACTTC.

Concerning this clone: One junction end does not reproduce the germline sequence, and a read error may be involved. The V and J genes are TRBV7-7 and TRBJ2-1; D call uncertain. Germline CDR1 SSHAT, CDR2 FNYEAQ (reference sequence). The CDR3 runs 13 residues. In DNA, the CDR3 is TGTGCTAGCAGCGAAGGACGGAACAATGAGCAGTTCTTC. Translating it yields CASSEGRNNEQFF.

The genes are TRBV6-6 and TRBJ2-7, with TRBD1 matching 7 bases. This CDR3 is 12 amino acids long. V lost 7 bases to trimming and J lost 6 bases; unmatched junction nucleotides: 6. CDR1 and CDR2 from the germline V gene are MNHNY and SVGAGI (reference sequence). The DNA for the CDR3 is TGTGCCAGCACTGACAGGGTAGGCGAGCAGTACTTC. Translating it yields CASTDRVGEQYF.

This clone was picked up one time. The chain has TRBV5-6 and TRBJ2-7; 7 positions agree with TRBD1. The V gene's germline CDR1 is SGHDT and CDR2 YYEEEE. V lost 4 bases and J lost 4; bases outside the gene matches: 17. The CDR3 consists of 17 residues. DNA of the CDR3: TGTGCCAGCAGCAAACGGCCGGGACAGCAAGACCAGTACGAGCAGTACTTC. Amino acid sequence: CASSKRPGQQDQYEQYF.

The CDR3 DNA is TGCAGCGGGGACCTACCTAACTATGGCTACACCTTC. It codes for CSGDLPNYGYTF. The chain recombines TRBV29-1 with TRBJ1-2, with D possibly being TRBD1 (5 bases). The germline V gene encodes CDR1 SQVTM and CDR2 ANQGSEA. The CDR3 length is 12 residues. The V and J ends lost 7 bases and 0 bases respectively, with 9 bases between them.

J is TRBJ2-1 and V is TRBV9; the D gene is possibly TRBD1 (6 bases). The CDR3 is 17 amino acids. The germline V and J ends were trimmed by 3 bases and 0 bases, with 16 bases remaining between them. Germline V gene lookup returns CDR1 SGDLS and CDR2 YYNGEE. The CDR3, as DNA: TGTGCCAGCAGCGGCACCTTACCGGGACACTCCTACAATGAGCAGTTCTTC. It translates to CASSGTLPGHSYNEQFF. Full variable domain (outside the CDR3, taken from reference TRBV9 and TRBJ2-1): DSGVTQTPKHLITATGQRVTLRCSPRSGDLSVYWYQQSLDQGLQFLIQYYNGEERAKGNILERFSAQQFPDLHSELNLSSLELGDSALYFCASSGTLPGHSYNEQFFGPGTRLTVL.

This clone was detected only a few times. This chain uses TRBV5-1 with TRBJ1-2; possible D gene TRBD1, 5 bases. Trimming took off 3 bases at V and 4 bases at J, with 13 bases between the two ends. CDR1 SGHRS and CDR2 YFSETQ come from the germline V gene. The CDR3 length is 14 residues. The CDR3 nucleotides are TGCGCCAGCAGCTCCCCCCCAGGGTTCTATGGCTACACCTTC. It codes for CASSSPPGFYGYTF.

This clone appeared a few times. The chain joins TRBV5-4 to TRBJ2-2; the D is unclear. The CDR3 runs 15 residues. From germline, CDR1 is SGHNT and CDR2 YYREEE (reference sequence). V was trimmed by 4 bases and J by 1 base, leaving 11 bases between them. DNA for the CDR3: TGTGCCAGCAGCCCCCAGGACGGGAACACCGGGGAGCTGTTTTTT. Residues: CASSPQDGNTGELFF.

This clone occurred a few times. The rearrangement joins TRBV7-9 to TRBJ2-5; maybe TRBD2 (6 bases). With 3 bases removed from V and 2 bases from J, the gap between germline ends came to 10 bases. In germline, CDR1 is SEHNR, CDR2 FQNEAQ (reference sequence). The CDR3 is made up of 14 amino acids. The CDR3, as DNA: TGTGCCAGCAGCTTTTTCAGCGGGCAAGAGACCCAGTACTTC. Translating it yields CASSFFSGQETQYF.

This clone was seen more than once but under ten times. CDR3 coding DNA: TGTGCCAGCAGCTTTGAGACAGGGAACTATGGCTACACCTTC. The encoded protein is CASSFETGNYGYTF. The chain uses TRBV7-9 and TRBJ1-2, with 7 bases lining up with TRBD1. The V and J ends lost 3 bases and 2 bases, in that order; junction bases with no gene match: 3. There are 14 residues in the CDR3. Germline assignment: CDR1 SEHNR and CDR2 FQNEAQ (reference sequence).

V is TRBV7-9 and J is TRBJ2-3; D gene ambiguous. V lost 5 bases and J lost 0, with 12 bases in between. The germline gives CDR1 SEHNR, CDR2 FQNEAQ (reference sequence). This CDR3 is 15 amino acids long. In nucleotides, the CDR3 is TGTGCCAGCAGCCCCCAGACCTACAGCACAGATACGCAGTATTTT. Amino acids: CASSPQTYSTDTQYF.

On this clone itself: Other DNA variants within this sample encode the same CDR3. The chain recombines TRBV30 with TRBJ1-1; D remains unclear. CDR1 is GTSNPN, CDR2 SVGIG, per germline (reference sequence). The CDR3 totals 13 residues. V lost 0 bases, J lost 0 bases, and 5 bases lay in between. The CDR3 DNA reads TGTGCCTGGAGTGTTCAGGTGAACACTGAAGCTTTCTTT. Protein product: CAWSVQVNTEAFF.

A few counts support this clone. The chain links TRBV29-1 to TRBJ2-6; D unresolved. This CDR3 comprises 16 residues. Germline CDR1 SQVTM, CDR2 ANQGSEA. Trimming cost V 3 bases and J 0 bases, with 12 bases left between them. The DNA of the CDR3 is TGCAGCGTTGAGGGATCTGCAGTCTCTGGGGCCAACGTCCTGACTTTC. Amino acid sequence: CSVEGSAVSGANVLTF. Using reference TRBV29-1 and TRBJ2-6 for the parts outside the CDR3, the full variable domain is SAVISQKPSRDICQRGTSLTIQCQVDSQVTMMFWYRQQPGQSLTLIATANQGSEATYESGFVIDKFPISRPNLTFSTLTVSNMSPEDSSIYLCSVEGSAVSGANVLTFGAGSRLTVL.

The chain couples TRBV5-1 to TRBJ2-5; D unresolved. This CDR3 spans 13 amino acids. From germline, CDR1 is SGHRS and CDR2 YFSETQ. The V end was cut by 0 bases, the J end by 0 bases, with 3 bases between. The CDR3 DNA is TGCGCCAGCAGCTTGGCTAACCAAGAGACCCAGTACTTC. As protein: CASSLANQETQYF.

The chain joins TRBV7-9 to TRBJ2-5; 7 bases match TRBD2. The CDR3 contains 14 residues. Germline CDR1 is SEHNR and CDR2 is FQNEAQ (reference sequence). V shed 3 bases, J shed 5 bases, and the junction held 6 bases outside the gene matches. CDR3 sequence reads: CASSLGGGSETQYF. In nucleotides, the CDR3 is TGTGCCAGCAGCTTGGGCGGGGGTTCGGAGACCCAGTACTTC.